One and the same sample provided the 9 T cell receptor beta chains below, sequenced in a study of siplizumab effects on memory and regulatory T cells. Profiled with immunoSEQ multiplex PCR; TCRdb holds only in-frame clones, not every one. The sample has 94,000 or so clones, 93% seen once. Source material: CD8+ T cells sorted from blood. Source of these receptors: a human donor in good health.

The chain links TRBV9 to TRBJ1-5, with D tentatively TRBD1 (5 bases). The germline V gene encodes CDR1 SGDLS and CDR2 YYNGEE. The CDR3 loop spans 15 amino acids. Trimming left V 3 bases short and J 4 bases short, with 14 bases between. The CDR3 DNA reads as TGTGCCAGCAGCGGTAGTGGGGGGGTAAATCAGCCCCAGCATTTT. Translating gives CASSGSGGVNQPQHF.

J is TRBJ2-5 and V is TRBV13; TRBD2 is a possible D gene (5 bases). V was trimmed by 0 bases and J by 7 bases, leaving 12 bases between them. The germline V gene encodes CDR1 PRHDT and CDR2 FYEKMQ (reference sequence). The CDR3 sequence is 14 residues long. The CDR3: CASSLGQAAGTQYF. CDR3 DNA: TGTGCCAGCAGCTTAGGTCAAGCGGCGGGGACCCAGTACTTC.

Of note for this clone: A junction boundary mismatches the germline segment, possibly from a read error. The chain is built from TRBV5-1 and TRBJ1-1, with D unresolved. Germline V gene lookup returns CDR1 SGHRS and CDR2 YFSETQ. The CDR3 is 13 amino acids. The CDR3 protein is CASRLDGNTEAFF. The CDR3 DNA follows: TGCGCCAGCCGCTTGGACGGGAACACTGAAGCTTTCTTT.

V and J are TRBV6-5 and TRBJ1-5; D gene uncertain. CDR3 length: 15 amino acids. The germline gives CDR1 MNHEY, CDR2 SVGAGI. Trimming left V 2 bases short and J 0 bases short, with 8 bases between. The CDR3 loop reads CASSYDCDSNQPQHF. The CDR3 nucleotides read TGTGCCAGCAGTTACGACTGTGATAGCAATCAGCCCCAGCATTTT.

The rearrangement joins TRBV27 to TRBJ1-2; the D gene is possibly TRBD1 (5 bases). The CDR3 has 13 residues. CDR1 MNHEY and CDR2 SMNVEV come from the germline V gene (reference sequence). The germline V and J ends were trimmed by 10 bases and 4 bases, with 16 bases remaining between them. CDR3 residues: CATLGASGYGYTF. Here the CDR3 DNA reads TGTGCCACCCTCGGGGCCTCGGGCTATGGCTACACCTTC.

The chain has TRBV7-6 and TRBJ2-7; TRBD1 is a possible D gene (6 bases). CDR1 and CDR2 from the germline V gene are SGHVS and FNYEAQ. CDR3 length: 13 amino acids. Deletions cut 5 bases from V and 4 bases from J, with 12 bases between. CDR3 nucleotides: TGTGCCAGCAGCACGGACAGAAGATACGAGCAGTACTTC. Translated, it gives CASSTDRRYEQYF.

V and J are TRBV7-9 and TRBJ2-7; tentative D call: TRBD1 (5 bases). In germline, CDR1 is SEHNR, CDR2 FQNEAQ (reference sequence). The CDR3 runs to 14 residues. Trimming removed 0 bases at V and 6 bases at J, with 12 bases between. CDR3 DNA sequence: TGTGCCAGCAGCTTAGCAGACAGTCGGGCCGAGCAGTACTTC. Translation gives CASSLADSRAEQYF.

The J gene is TRBJ2-7, the V gene TRBV27; D possibly corresponds to TRBD2 (6 bases). The CDR3 has 16 amino acids. Per germline, CDR1 MNHEY and CDR2 SMNVEV (reference sequence). V lost 6 bases and J lost 2, with 20 bases in between. The DNA of the CDR3 is TGTGCCAGCAGCCCCTTGGACTCGGGACTCGCCTACGAGCAGTACTTC. Encoded protein: CASSPLDSGLAYEQYF.

V is TRBV19 and J is TRBJ1-1; D is perhaps TRBD1 (6 bases). The V and J ends lost 3 bases and 0 bases respectively, with 8 bases between them. Germline CDR1 reads LNHDA; CDR2 reads SQIVND (reference sequence). There are 14 residues in the CDR3. In DNA form, the CDR3 reads TGTGCCAGTAGTATCGGGGACATGAACACTGAAGCTTTCTTT. It encodes CASSIGDMNTEAFF. The full variable domain, in which reference TRBV19 and TRBJ1-1 provide the parts outside the CDR3, is DGGITQSPKYLFRKEGQNVTLSCEQNLNHDAMYWYRQDPGQGLRLIYYSQIVNDFQKGDIAEGYSVSREKKESFPLTVTSAQKNPTAFYLCASSIGDMNTEAFFGQGTRLTVV.